This TCR beta chain derives from a study of T-cell memory formation after mild COVID-19. In the study overall: Clusters of TCRs were largely donor specific.

Trimming pared 3 bases from V and 8 bases from J, leaving 13 bases between. CDR3 length: 14 amino acids. The V gene's germline CDR1 is MNHEY and CDR2 SMNVEV (reference sequence). This clonotype has ten or more counts. Its antigen remains unknown. MiXCR was run by TCRdb on the 5' RACE reads, yielding one entry per CDR3 protein. The data contain approximately 570,000 distinct CDR3 sequences, more than 15% of them singletons. General study points: Day 15 to 85 contracting clones showed balanced CD4/CD8; day 15 to 37 expanders favored CD4+. Second-wave clones peaking on day 37 lacked confirmed SARS-CoV-2 specificity.

The V and J genes are TRBV27 and TRBJ1-4, with D uncertain. This receptor was obtained from an adult woman who had mild COVID-19 (a few samples of this study predate the infection). Cell type and time point are not known. The sample was PBMCs or a T cell subset sorted from them (not recorded which). Written as DNA, the CDR3 is TGTGCCAGCAGTTTCGCGGGGAACTACGAAAAACTGTTTTTT. This gives the protein CASSFAGNYEKLFF.